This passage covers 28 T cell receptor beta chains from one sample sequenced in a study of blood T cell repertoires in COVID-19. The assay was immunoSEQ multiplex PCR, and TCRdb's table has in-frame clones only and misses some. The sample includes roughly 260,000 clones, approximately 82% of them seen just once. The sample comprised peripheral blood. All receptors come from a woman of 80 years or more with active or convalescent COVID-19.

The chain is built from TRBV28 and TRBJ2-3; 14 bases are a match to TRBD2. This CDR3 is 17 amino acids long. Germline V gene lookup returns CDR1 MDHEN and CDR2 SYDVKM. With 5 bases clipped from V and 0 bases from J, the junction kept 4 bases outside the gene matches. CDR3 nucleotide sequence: TGTGCCAGCAGTCCCGGGACTAGCGGGGGCAGCACAGATACGCAGTATTTT. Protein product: CASSPGTSGGSTDTQYF. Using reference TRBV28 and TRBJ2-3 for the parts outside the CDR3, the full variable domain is DVKVTQSSRYLVKRTGEKVFLECVQDMDHENMFWYRQDPGLGLRLIYFSYDVKMKEKGDIPEGYSVSREKKERFSLILESASTNQTSMYLCASSPGTSGGSTDTQYFGPGTRLTVL.

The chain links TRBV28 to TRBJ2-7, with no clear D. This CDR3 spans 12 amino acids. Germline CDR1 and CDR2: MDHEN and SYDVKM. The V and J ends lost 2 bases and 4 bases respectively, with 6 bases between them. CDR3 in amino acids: CASSLTIYEQYF. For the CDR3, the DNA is TGTGCCAGCAGTTTAACAATATACGAGCAGTACTTC.

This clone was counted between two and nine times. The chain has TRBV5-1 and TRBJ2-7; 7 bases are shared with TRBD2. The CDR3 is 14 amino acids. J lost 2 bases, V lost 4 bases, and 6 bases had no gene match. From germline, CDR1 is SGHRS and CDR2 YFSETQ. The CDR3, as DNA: TGCGCCAGCAGCCCAAGCGGGAATGCCTACGAGCAGTACTTC. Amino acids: CASSPSGNAYEQYF.

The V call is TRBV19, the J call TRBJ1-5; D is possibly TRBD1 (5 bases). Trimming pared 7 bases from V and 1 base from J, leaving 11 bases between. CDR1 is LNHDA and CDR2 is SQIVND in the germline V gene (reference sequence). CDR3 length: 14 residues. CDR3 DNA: TGTGCCAGTACCCGGGGGGGAAGCAATCAGCCCCAGCATTTT. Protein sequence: CASTRGGSNQPQHF.

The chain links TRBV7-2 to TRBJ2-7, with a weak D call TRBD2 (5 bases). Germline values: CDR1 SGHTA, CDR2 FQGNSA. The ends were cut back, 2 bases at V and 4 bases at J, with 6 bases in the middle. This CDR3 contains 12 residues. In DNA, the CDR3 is TGTGCCAGCAGCTTACGGGATTACGAGCAGTACTTC. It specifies CASSLRDYEQYF.

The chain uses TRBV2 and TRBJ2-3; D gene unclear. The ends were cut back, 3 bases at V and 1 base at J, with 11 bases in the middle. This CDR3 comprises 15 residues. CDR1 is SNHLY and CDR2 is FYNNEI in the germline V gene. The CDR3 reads CASSDGAWGTDTQYF. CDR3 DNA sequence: TGTGCCAGCAGTGACGGAGCTTGGGGCACAGATACGCAGTATTTT.

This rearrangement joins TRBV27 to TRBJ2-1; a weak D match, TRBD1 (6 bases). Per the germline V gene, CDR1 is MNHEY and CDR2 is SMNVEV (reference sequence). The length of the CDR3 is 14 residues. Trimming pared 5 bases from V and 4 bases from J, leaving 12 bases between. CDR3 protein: CASSPRTVYNEQFF. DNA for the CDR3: TGTGCCAGCAGTCCACGGACAGTATACAATGAGCAGTTCTTC.

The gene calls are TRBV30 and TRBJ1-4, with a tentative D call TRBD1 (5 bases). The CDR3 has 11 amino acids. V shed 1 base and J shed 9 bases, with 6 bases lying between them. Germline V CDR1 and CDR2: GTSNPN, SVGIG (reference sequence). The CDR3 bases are TGTGCCTGGAGTGGGACAAAAAAACTGTTTTTT. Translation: CAWSGTKKLFF.

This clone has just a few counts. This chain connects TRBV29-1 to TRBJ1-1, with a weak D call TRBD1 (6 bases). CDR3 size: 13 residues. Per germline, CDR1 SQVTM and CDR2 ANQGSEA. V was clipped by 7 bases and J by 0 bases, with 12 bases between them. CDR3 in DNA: TGCAGCGCCGTGACAGGCGTGAACACTGAAGCTTTCTTT. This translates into CSAVTGVNTEAFF. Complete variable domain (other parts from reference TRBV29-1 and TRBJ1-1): SAVISQKPSRDICQRGTSLTIQCQVDSQVTMMFWYRQQPGQSLTLIATANQGSEATYESGFVIDKFPISRPNLTFSTLTVSNMSPEDSSIYLCSAVTGVNTEAFFGQGTRLTVV.

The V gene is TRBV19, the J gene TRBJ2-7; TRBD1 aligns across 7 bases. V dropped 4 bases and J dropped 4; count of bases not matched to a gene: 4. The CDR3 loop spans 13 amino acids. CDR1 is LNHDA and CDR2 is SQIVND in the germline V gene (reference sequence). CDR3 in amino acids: CASSRSGGYEQYF. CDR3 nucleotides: TGTGCCAGTAGTAGGTCAGGGGGATACGAGCAGTACTTC.

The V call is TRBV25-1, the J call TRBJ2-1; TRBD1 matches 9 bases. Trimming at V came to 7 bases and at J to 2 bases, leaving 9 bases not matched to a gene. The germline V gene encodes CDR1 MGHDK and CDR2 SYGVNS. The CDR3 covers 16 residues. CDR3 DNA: TGTGCCAGCACCCCCTCGGGACAGGGTACCTACAATGAGCAGTTCTTC. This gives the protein CASTPSGQGTYNEQFF.

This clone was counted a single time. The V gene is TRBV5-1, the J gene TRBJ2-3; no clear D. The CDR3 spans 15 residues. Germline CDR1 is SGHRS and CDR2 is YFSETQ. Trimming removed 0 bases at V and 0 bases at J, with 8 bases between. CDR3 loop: CASSLVVESTDTQYF. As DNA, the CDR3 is TGCGCCAGCAGCTTGGTGGTCGAGAGCACAGATACGCAGTATTTT.

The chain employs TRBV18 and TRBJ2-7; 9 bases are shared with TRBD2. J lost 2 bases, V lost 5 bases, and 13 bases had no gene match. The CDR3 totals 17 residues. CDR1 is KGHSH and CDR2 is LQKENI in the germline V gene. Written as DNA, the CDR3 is TGTGCCAGCTCAGCCCGGTCCACTAGCGGGCTACCCTACGAGCAGTACTTC. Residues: CASSARSTSGLPYEQYF.

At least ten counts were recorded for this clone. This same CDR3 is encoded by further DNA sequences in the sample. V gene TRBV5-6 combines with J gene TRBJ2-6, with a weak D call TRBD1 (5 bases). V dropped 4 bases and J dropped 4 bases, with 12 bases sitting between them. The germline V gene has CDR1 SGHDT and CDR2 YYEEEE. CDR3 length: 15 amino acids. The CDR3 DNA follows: TGTGCCAGCAGCCTGGGGCAATCCGGGGCCAACGTCCTGACTTTC. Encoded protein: CASSLGQSGANVLTF.

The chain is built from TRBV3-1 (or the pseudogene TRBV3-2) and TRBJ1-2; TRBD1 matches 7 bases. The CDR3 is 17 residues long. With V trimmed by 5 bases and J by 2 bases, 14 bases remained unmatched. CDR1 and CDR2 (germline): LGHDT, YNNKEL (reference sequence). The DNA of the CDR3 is TGTGCCAGCAGCTCGGTACGTTCGGCCAGGGGGAACTATGGCTACACCTTC. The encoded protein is CASSSVRSARGNYGYTF.

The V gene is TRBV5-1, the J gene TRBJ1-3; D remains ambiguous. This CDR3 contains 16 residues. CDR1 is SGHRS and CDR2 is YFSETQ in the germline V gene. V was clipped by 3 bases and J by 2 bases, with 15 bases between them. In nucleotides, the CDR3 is TGCGCCAGCAGCTCCATCCGGGGAGGGCCTGGAAACACCATATATTTT. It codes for CASSSIRGGPGNTIYF.

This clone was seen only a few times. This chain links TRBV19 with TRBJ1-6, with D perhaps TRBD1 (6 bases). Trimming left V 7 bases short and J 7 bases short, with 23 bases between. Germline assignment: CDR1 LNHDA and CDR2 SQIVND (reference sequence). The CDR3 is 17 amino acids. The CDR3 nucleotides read TGTGCCAGTACCGACTATGGTGGGGGCCCCCGCAATTCACCCCTCCACTTT. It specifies CASTDYGGGPRNSPLHF.

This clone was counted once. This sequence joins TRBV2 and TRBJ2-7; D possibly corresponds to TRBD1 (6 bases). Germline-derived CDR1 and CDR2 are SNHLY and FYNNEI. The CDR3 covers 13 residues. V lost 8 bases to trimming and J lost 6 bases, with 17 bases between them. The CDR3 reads CASFSTDSGEQYF. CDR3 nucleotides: TGTGCCAGCTTCTCGACGGACAGTGGCGAGCAGTACTTC.

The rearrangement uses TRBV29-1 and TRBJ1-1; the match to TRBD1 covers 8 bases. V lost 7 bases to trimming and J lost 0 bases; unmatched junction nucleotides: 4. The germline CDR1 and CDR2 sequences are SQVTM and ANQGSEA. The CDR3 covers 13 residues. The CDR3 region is CSGDRSMNTEAFF. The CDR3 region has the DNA TGCAGCGGGGACAGGTCGATGAACACTGAAGCTTTCTTT. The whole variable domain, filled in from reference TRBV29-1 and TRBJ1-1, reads SAVISQKPSRDICQRGTSLTIQCQVDSQVTMMFWYRQQPGQSLTLIATANQGSEATYESGFVIDKFPISRPNLTFSTLTVSNMSPEDSSIYLCSGDRSMNTEAFFGQGTRLTVV.

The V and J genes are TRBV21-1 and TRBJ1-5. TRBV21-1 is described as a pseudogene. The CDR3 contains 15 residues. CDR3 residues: CASSHFRLSNQPQHF. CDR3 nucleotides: TGTGCCAGCAGCCACTTCCGGTTGAGCAATCAGCCCCAGCATTTT.

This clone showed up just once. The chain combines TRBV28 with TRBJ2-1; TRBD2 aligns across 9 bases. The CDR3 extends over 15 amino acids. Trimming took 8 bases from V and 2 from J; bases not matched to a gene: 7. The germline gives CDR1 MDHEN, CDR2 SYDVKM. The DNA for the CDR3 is TGTGCCAGCTCCTGGGCGGGAGGGCCCTACAATGAGCAGTTCTTC. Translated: CASSWAGGPYNEQFF.

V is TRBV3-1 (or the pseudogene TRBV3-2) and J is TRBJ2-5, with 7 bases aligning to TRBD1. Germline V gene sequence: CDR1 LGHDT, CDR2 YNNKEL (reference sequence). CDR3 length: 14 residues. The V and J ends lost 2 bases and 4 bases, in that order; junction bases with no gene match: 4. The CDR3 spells CASSQMNRGETQYF. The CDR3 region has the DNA TGTGCCAGCAGCCAAATGAACAGGGGAGAGACCCAGTACTTC.

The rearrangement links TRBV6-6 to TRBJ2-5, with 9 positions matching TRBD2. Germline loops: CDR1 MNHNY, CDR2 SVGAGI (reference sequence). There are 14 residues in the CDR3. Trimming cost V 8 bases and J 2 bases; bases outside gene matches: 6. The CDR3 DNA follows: TGTGCCAGCTCCCAGGGACTAGCACAAGAGACCCAGTACTTC. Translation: CASSQGLAQETQYF.

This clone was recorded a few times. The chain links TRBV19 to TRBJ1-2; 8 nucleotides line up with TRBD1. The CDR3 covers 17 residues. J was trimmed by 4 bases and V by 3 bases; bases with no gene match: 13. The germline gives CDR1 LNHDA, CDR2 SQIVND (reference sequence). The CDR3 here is CASSIFGRGRKGYGYTF. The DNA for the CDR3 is TGTGCCAGTAGTATTTTTGGCAGGGGGCGGAAAGGCTATGGCTACACCTTC.

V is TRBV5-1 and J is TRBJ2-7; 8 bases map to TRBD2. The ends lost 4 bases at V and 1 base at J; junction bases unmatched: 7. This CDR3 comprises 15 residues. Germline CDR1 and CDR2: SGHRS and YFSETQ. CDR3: CASSPDGTRSYEQYF. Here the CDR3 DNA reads TGCGCCAGCAGCCCTGATGGGACTAGGTCCTACGAGCAGTACTTC.

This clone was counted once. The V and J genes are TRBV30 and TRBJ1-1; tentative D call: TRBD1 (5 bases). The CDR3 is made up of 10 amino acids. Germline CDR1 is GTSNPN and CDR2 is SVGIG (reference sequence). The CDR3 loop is CVGNRGETFF. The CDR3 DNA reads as TGTGTCGGGAATCGGGGGGAAACTTTCTTT.

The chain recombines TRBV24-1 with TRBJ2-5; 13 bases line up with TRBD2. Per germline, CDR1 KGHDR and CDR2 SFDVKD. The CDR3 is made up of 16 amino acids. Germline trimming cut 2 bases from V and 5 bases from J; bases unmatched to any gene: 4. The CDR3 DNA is TGTGCCACCAGTGATTCACGGACTAGCGGGGGTGAGACCCAGTACTTC. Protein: CATSDSRTSGGETQYF.

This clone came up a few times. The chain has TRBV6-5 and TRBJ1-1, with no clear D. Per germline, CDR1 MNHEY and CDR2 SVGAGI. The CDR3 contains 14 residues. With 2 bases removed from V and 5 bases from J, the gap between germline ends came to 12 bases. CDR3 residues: CASSYEQETTEAFF. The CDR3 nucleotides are TGTGCCAGCAGTTACGAGCAGGAAACAACTGAAGCTTTCTTT.